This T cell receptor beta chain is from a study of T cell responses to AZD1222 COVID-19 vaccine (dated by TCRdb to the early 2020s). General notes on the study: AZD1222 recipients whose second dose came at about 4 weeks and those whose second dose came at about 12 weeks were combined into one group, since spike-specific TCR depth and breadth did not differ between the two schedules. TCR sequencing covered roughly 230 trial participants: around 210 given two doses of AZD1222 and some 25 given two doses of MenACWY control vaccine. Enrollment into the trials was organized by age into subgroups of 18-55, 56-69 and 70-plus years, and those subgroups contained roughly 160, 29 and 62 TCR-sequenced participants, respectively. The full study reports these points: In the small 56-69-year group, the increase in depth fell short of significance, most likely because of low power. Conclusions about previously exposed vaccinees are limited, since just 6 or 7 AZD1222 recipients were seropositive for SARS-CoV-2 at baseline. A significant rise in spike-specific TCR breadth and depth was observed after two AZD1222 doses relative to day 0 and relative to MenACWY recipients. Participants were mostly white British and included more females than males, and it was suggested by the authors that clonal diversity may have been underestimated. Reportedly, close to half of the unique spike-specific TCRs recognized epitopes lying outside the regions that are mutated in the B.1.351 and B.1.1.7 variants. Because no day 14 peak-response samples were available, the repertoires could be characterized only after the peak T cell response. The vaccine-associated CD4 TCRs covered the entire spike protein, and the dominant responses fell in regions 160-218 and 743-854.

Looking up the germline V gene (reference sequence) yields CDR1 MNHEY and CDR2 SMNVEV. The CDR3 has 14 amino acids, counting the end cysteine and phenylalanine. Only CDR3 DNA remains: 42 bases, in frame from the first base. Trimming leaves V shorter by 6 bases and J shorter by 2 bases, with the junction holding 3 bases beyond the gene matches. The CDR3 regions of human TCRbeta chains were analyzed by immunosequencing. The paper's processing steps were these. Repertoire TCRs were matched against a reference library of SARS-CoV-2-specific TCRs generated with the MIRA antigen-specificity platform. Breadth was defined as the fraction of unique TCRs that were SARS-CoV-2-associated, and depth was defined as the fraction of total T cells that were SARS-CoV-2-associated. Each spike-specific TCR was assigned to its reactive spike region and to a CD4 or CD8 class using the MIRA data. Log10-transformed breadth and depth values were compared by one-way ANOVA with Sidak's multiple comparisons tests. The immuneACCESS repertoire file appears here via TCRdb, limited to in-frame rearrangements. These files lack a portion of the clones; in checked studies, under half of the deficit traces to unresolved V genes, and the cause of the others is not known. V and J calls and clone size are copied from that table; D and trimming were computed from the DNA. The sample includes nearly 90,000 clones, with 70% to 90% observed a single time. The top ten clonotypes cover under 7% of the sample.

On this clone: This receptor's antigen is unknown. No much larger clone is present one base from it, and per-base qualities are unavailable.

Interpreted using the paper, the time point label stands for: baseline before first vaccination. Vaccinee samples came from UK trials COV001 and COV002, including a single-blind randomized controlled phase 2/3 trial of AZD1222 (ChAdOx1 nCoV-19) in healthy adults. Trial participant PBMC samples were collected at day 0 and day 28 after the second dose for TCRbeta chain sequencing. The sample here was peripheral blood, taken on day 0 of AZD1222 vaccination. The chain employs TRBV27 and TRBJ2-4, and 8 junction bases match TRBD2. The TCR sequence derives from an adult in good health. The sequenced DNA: TGTGCCAGCAGAGTTAGCGGGACCAAAAACATTCAGTACTTC. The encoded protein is CASRVSGTKNIQYF.